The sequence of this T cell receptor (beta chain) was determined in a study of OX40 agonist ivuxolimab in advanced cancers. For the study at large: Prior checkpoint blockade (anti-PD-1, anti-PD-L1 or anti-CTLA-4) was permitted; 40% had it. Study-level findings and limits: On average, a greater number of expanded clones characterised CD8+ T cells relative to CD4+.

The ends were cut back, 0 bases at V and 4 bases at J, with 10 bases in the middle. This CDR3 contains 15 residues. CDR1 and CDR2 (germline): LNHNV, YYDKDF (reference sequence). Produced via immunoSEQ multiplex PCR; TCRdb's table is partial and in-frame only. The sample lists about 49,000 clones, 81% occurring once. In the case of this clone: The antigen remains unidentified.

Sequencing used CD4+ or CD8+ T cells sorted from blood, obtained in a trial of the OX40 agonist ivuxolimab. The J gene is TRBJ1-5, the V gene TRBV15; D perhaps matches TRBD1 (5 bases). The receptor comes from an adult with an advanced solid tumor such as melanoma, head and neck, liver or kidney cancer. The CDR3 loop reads CATSRDLGANQPQHF. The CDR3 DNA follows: TGTGCCACCAGCAGAGATCTAGGGGCTAATCAGCCCCAGCATTTT.